This T cell receptor (beta chain) stems from a study of patients and donors after allogeneic stem cell transplantation. MiXCR, applied by TCRdb to the RT-PCR reads, yields one record per CDR3 protein. The table has under 200,000 distinct CDR3 sequences, about 30% seen once; the top ten hold 2.5% to 3.5%. Looked up from germline, CDR1 is MDHEN and CDR2 is SYDVKM. This CDR3 is built from 15 residues. The V end was cut by 2 bases, the J end by 10 bases, with 15 bases between. Sequencing used blood, either unsorted or a sorted T cell fraction (not recorded which). The chain has TRBV28 and TRBJ1-6, with no clear D. The sequence was collected from a human donor who was either an allogeneic HSCT recipient or a stem cell or donor lymphocyte infusion donor (not recorded which). It is not recorded whose cells these are; they may come from a transplant donor. The CDR3 is CASSLVGGLWSPLHF. The CDR3 DNA reads as TGTGCCAGCAGTTTAGTCGGCGGCTTATGGTCACCCCTCCACTTT.